One and the same sample provided the 14 T cell receptor beta chains below, sequenced in a study of beta chain features in type 1 diabetes. Expressed TCRB transcripts were sequenced, since all the RNA that had been isolated was reverse transcribed. This table comes from immunoSEQ multiplex PCR, and its TCRdb copy is limited to in-frame clones, with some not included. The data contain about 280,000 clones, approximately 15% of them singletons. Study results and caveats: All four CD4+ subsets from Type 1 diabetes patients carried moderately but significantly shorter TCRB CDR3s.

The antigens for these receptors are not known. Sequencing was done on a sample of naive CD4+ T cells from blood. The receptors come from a man between 18 and 35 years old with type 1 diabetes.

This clone has more than one count but fewer than ten. The genes are TRBV19 and TRBJ1-2; TRBD1 might be the D (5 bases). The V gene's germline CDR1 is LNHDA and CDR2 SQIVND (reference sequence). The CDR3 is 13 residues long. Trimming cost V 3 bases and J 6 bases, with 11 bases left between them. CDR3 region: CASSINRLNGYTF. CDR3 DNA sequence: TGTGCCAGTAGTATCAACAGGCTGAATGGCTACACCTTC. The entire variable domain, with the rest obtained from reference TRBV19 and TRBJ1-2, is as follows: DGGITQSPKYLFRKEGQNVTLSCEQNLNHDAMYWYRQDPGQGLRLIYYSQIVNDFQKGDIAEGYSVSREKKESFPLTVTSAQKNPTAFYLCASSINRLNGYTFGSGTRLTVV.

V and J are TRBV2 and TRBJ2-4; D uncertain. The CDR3 has 11 residues. V lost 8 bases, J lost 2 bases, and 4 bases lay in between. Per germline, CDR1 SNHLY and CDR2 FYNNEI. CDR3 nucleotides: TGTGCCAGCGGCCCCAAAAACATTCAGTACTTC. Protein: CASGPKNIQYF.

This clone was counted a few times. This chain connects TRBV10-1 to TRBJ2-1, with D unresolved. Germline lookup yields CDR1 WNHNN and CDR2 SYGVQD (reference sequence). V lost 4 bases and J 0 bases, leaving 13 bases between the germline ends. The CDR3 extends over 16 amino acids. For the CDR3, the DNA is TGCGCCAGCAGTGGTGCCGTGAGCACCTCCTACAATGAGCAGTTCTTC. Encoded protein: CASSGAVSTSYNEQFF.

This clone was seen a single time. V is TRBV5-4 and J is TRBJ1-3; D remains ambiguous. The CDR3 is 14 amino acids. Germline values: CDR1 SGHNT, CDR2 YYREEE (reference sequence). The V and J ends lost 2 bases and 4 bases respectively, with 10 bases between them. The CDR3: CASSFIAGGNTIYF. The DNA for the CDR3 is TGTGCCAGCAGCTTCATCGCAGGCGGAAACACCATATATTTT.

In its sample, this clone was seen a few times. The chain is built from TRBV11-2 and TRBJ2-7; 11 bases agree with TRBD2. The CDR3 has 17 amino acids. V gave up 5 bases and J gave up 3 bases; unmatched junction bases: 12. Germline CDR1 is SGHAT and CDR2 is FQNNGV. CDR3 protein: CASSLTSGRGHRYEQYF. For the CDR3, the DNA is TGTGCCAGCAGCCTAACTAGCGGGAGAGGCCACCGCTACGAGCAGTACTTC.

This clone was counted between two and nine times. This sequence joins TRBV11-2 and TRBJ2-1; 7 bases line up with TRBD1. Germline V gene data show CDR1 as SGHAT and CDR2 as FQNNGV. This CDR3 contains 16 residues. V shed 1 base and J 4 bases; nucleotides not matched to a gene: 7. The DNA for the CDR3 is TGTGCCAGCAGCTTAGTTAGGGGACAGAAGTACAATGAGCAGTTCTTC. Translating it yields CASSLVRGQKYNEQFF.

This chain links TRBV11-2 with TRBJ2-2, with a possible D match to TRBD1 (6 bases). Germline V gives CDR1 SGHAT, CDR2 FQNNGV. This CDR3 comprises 15 residues. V lost 4 bases and J lost 6, with 15 bases in between. CDR3 loop: CASSSWTVVAGELFF. CDR3 bases: TGTGCCAGCAGCTCCTGGACAGTCGTCGCCGGGGAGCTGTTTTTT.

This clone was seen only a few times. The CDR3 bases are TGTGCCAGCAGGTCGGCGGGGGGGCCCTACGAGCAGTACTTC. Translating it yields CASRSAGGPYEQYF. The genes are TRBV13 and TRBJ2-7; 9 bases align to TRBD2. CDR3 length: 14 residues. V shed 6 bases, J shed 2 bases, and the junction held 5 bases outside the gene matches. CDR1 and CDR2 from the germline V gene are PRHDT and FYEKMQ (reference sequence).

This chain uses TRBV19 with TRBJ2-7; 10 bases line up with TRBD1. This CDR3 has 12 residues. J was trimmed by 4 bases and V by 9 bases; bases with no gene match: 3. Germline-derived CDR1 and CDR2 are LNHDA and SQIVND (reference sequence). The CDR3 DNA follows: TGTGCCAGCGGGGACAGGGGATACGAGCAGTACTTC. Encoded protein: CASGDRGYEQYF.

There are a few counts of this clone. The V and J genes are TRBV7-9 and TRBJ1-2; the match to TRBD1 covers 11 bases. Germline lookup yields CDR1 SEHNR and CDR2 FQNEAQ (reference sequence). With V trimmed by 4 bases and J by 5 bases, 3 bases remained unmatched. The CDR3 runs to 14 residues. The CDR3 sequence is CASSYGTGGYGYTF. In nucleotides, the CDR3 is TGTGCCAGCAGCTATGGGACAGGGGGGTATGGCTACACCTTC.

CDR3 DNA sequence: TGTGCCAGCTCACTGGAGCAGGGGATAGCCGGGGAGCTGTTTTTT. It is translated as CASSLEQGIAGELFF. The chain uses TRBV18 and TRBJ2-2; D may be TRBD1 (6 bases). CDR3 size: 15 residues. The germline V and J ends were trimmed by 4 bases and 6 bases, with 15 bases remaining between them. CDR1 KGHSH and CDR2 LQKENI come from the germline V gene.

This clone has a handful of counts. The V gene is TRBV28, the J gene TRBJ1-1; 11 bases fit TRBD1. CDR1 and CDR2 (germline): MDHEN, SYDVKM. Trimming cost V 4 bases and J 11 bases; bases outside gene matches: 9. The CDR3 extends over 14 amino acids. The CDR3 is CASSSSGTGGWAFF. CDR3 in DNA: TGTGCCAGCAGTTCATCCGGGACAGGGGGTTGGGCTTTCTTT. Together with reference TRBV28 and TRBJ1-1, the CDR3 gives the full variable domain: DVKVTQSSRYLVKRTGEKVFLECVQDMDHENMFWYRQDPGLGLRLIYFSYDVKMKEKGDIPEGYSVSREKKERFSLILESASTNQTSMYLCASSSSGTGGWAFFGQGTRLTVV.

This clone was counted between two and nine times. J is TRBJ2-7 and V is TRBV18, with TRBD1 matching over 12 bases. The junction had 4 bases not matched to a gene; V was cut back by 5 bases and J by 5 bases. CDR3 length: 14 amino acids. Germline V gene lookup returns CDR1 KGHSH and CDR2 LQKENI. CDR3 nucleotide sequence: TGTGCCAGCTCAAAAGGGACAGGGGGCCACGAGCAGTACTTC. Its protein product is CASSKGTGGHEQYF.

A few counts support this clone. The gene calls are TRBV28 and TRBJ1-2; 7 bases are a match to TRBD1. The ends lost 3 bases at V and 2 bases at J; junction bases unmatched: 6. Germline V lookup: CDR1 MDHEN, CDR2 SYDVKM. The CDR3 sequence is 15 residues long. The CDR3 DNA reads TGTGCCAGCAGTTTTCGACAGGGCCCGAACTATGGCTACACCTTC. Translation: CASSFRQGPNYGYTF.